Listed below are T cell receptor beta chains from one sample, sequenced in a study of T cell responses to AZD1222 COVID-19 vaccine. Profiling relied on immunoSEQ multiplex PCR, and the TCRdb table lists in-frame clones only, not all of them. The sample lists 150,000 to 200,000 clones, around 89% occurring once. Specimen: peripheral blood, collected on day 0 of AZD1222 vaccination. The source is an adult in good health. CDR3s include the opening cysteine and the closing phenylalanine or tryptophan. Each record gives: V gene, CDR3 protein.

V gene: TRBV5-1
CDR3 protein: CASNLQGARGELFF

V gene: TRBV30
CDR3 protein: CAWSRAIHGYTF

V gene: TRBV6-1
CDR3 protein: CASSEVSSNQPQHF

V gene: TRBV6-2/TRBV6-3
CDR3 protein: CASSVALADTQYF

V gene: TRBV6-5
CDR3 protein: CASGSTVGGYTF

V gene: TRBV7-2
CDR3 protein: CASTQDRGTDTQYF

V gene: TRBV19
CDR3 protein: CASSIAPSGSSYNEQFF

V gene: TRBV19
CDR3 protein: CASSTDSLNILGNTEAFF

V gene: TRBV7-8
CDR3 protein: CASSLVKREPLSYEQYF

V gene: TRBV6-5
CDR3 protein: CASSRSGGDNEQFF

V gene: TRBV5-1
CDR3 protein: CASSPSNYEQYF

V gene: TRBV28
CDR3 protein: CASSPGGQRNQPQHF